The 29 T cell receptor beta chains presented below share a single source sample, sequenced in a study of human T cells and chemical hapten exposure. TCRdb reprocessed the RACE reads with MiXCR, giving one entry per CDR3 protein. The sample shows approximately 110,000 distinct CDR3 sequences, 8% to 13% of them seen only once. Noted time point: patch test 1, 2 weeks after DPC sensitization. As for treatment: therapeutic diphenylcyclopropenone sensitization with weekly scalp DPC. This sample comprised whole blood, obtained in connection with sensitization to the hapten diphenylcyclopropenone (DPC). These receptors were obtained from a woman in her thirties or forties with alopecia areata. Some clones in this sample may be carry-over from other donors' samples.

This clonotype was counted ten times or more. The rearrangement links TRBV7-8 to TRBJ2-3, with TRBD2 as a possible D gene (6 bases). The CDR3 contains 17 residues. V was pared by 5 bases and J by 1 base, with 19 bases between. Germline CDR1 and CDR2: SGHVS and FQNEAQ. The chain's CDR3 is CASSPLDGPGGTDTQYF. CDR3 DNA sequence: TGTGCCAGCAGCCCCTTGGACGGTCCGGGGGGCACAGATACGCAGTATTTT.

This clonotype occurred many times. V and J are TRBV6-6 and TRBJ2-7; D call uncertain. There are 20 residues in the CDR3. The ends were cut back, 6 bases at V and 6 bases at J, with 36 bases in the middle. Germline CDR1 reads MNHNY; CDR2 reads SVGAGI (reference sequence). CDR3 sequence: CASSLSPAGGRLIPTGEQYF. CDR3 nucleotides: TGTGCCAGCAGCCTTAGCCCCGCTGGTGGGCGCCTAATCCCTACGGGCGAGCAGTACTTC.

This clonotype was recorded at least ten times. The rearrangement links TRBV6-2 or TRBV6-3 to TRBJ2-7, with TRBD2 as a possible D gene (5 bases). V dropped 6 bases and J dropped 5 bases, with 23 bases sitting between them. This CDR3 has 16 amino acids. The germline gives CDR1 MNHEY, CDR2 SVGEGT. CDR3 in amino acids: CASSYPFDTLGDEQYF. The CDR3, as DNA: TGTGCCAGCAGCTATCCCTTCGACACACTAGGAGACGAGCAGTACTTC.

On this clonotype itself: This may stem from a read error, because a much larger clone lies one nucleotide away. The chain couples TRBV12-3 or TRBV12-4 to TRBJ2-7; D may be TRBD1 (5 bases). CDR3 length: 15 amino acids. Trimming cost V 8 bases and J 6 bases, with 23 bases left between them. The CDR3 protein is CASSPTGTRSCEQYF. CDR3 nucleotides: TGTGCCAGCTCGCCCACAGGAACCCGCTCATGCGAGCAGTACTTC.

This clonotype was detected a few times. This chain joins TRBV6-5 and TRBJ2-5, with D possibly being TRBD1 (5 bases). Trimming stripped 3 bases from V and 1 base from J, with 9 bases between. In germline, CDR1 is MNHEY, CDR2 SVGAGI. This CDR3 spans 14 amino acids. The CDR3 loop is CASSYRGFQETQYF. The CDR3 DNA follows: TGTGCCAGCAGTTATAGGGGTTTCCAAGAGACCCAGTACTTC.

This clonotype was counted only a few times. The chain is built from TRBV20-1 and TRBJ1-1, with D possibly matching TRBD1 (5 bases). This CDR3 comprises 13 residues. In germline, CDR1 is DFQATT, CDR2 SNEGSKA (reference sequence). The V end was cut by 6 bases, the J end by 3 bases, with 14 bases between. CDR3 region: CSAHPGGDTEAFF. In DNA form, the CDR3 reads TGCAGTGCCCACCCCGGGGGAGACACTGAAGCTTTCTTT.

This clonotype was picked up many times. The rearrangement links TRBV11-3 to TRBJ2-2; D might be TRBD2 (6 bases). The length of the CDR3 is 15 residues. V was cut by 3 bases and J by 3 bases, with 11 bases left in between. Germline CDR1 SGHNT, CDR2 YENEEA. CDR3 DNA sequence: TGTGCCAGCAGCTTCAGGTCGGGGGACACCGGGGAGCTGTTTTTT. Translation gives CASSFRSGDTGELFF. Full variable domain (remainder filled in from reference TRBV11-3 and TRBJ2-2): EAGVVQSPRYKIIEKKQPVAFWCNPISGHNTLYWYLQNLGQGPELLIRYENEEAVDDSQLPKDRFSAERLKGVDSTLKIQPAELGDSAVYLCASSFRSGDTGELFFGEGSRLTVL.

The chain recombines TRBV11-3 with TRBJ2-3; 15 nucleotides align to TRBD2. The CDR3 extends over 16 amino acids. CDR1 and CDR2 (germline): SGHNT, YENEEA. V shed 5 bases, J shed 4 bases, and the junction held 4 bases outside the gene matches. The CDR3 sequence: CASSGLAGGLADTQYF. CDR3 nucleotides: TGTGCCAGCAGCGGACTAGCGGGAGGGCTTGCAGATACGCAGTATTTT.

This clonotype was seen a handful of times. J is TRBJ1-5 and V is TRBV30, with TRBD1 as a possible D gene (6 bases). Between the trimmed V and J ends, which lost 0 bases and 7 bases, there was a span of 16 bases. CDR1 and CDR2 (germline): GTSNPN, SVGIG (reference sequence). This CDR3 is 15 amino acids long. For the CDR3, the DNA is TGTGCCTGGAGTGTTGGTCACAGGGCGTTCCAGCCCCAGCATTTT. It specifies CAWSVGHRAFQPQHF.

The DNA of the CDR3 is TGCAGTGCTAGCAGCCGTGCCAATCAGCCCCAGCATTTT. This translates into CSASSRANQPQHF. The chain carries TRBV20-1 and TRBJ1-5, with unresolved D. Germline V gives CDR1 DFQATT, CDR2 SNEGSKA (reference sequence). This CDR3 region has 13 residues. V was clipped by 3 bases and J by 3 bases, with 9 bases between them.

This clonotype was observed at least ten times. This chain links TRBV3-1 with TRBJ2-1; D is undetermined. Trimming took off 4 bases at V and 4 bases at J, with 11 bases between the two ends. Germline values: CDR1 LGHDT, CDR2 YNNKEL (reference sequence). This CDR3 comprises 14 residues. As DNA, the CDR3 is TGTGCCAGCAGCCCCGGTGAGCAGTACAATGAGCAGTTCTTC. Amino acid sequence: CASSPGEQYNEQFF.

The chain recombines TRBV9 with TRBJ2-1; 15 nucleotides line up with TRBD2. This CDR3 contains 19 residues. CDR1 is SGDLS and CDR2 is YYNGEE in the germline V gene. The V segment lost 5 bases and the J segment 9 bases; nucleotides outside the gene matches: 18. The CDR3: CASRKEAGAGLAGGGEQFF. CDR3 DNA: TGTGCCAGCAGAAAAGAGGCCGGAGCGGGACTAGCGGGAGGTGGTGAGCAGTTCTTC.

The chain is built from TRBV20-1 and TRBJ2-1; D not certain. The V gene's germline CDR1 is DFQATT and CDR2 SNEGSKA (reference sequence). Trimming removed 1 base from V and 0 bases from J, with 4 bases in between. The CDR3 spans 13 residues. The CDR3 protein is CSARGGSYNEQFF. In DNA, the CDR3 is TGCAGTGCTAGAGGCGGCTCCTACAATGAGCAGTTCTTC.

This clonotype was found many times. The V call is TRBV7-2, the J call TRBJ2-2; either TRBD1 or TRBD2 may supply D (5 bases each). Trimming cost V 1 base and J 4 bases, with 10 bases left between them. Germline lookup yields CDR1 SGHTA and CDR2 FQGNSA. The CDR3 has 15 residues. The CDR3, as DNA: TGTGCCAGCAGCTTAGAGTGGGGGAGCACCGGGGAGCTGTTTTTT. Its translation is CASSLEWGSTGELFF.

Many counts were recorded for this clonotype. The rearrangement links TRBV24-1 to TRBJ2-1, with 9 bases matching TRBD2. The length of the CDR3 is 14 residues. V shed 3 bases and J 9 bases; nucleotides not matched to a gene: 5. The V gene's germline CDR1 is KGHDR and CDR2 SFDVKD. Here the CDR3 DNA reads TGTGCCACCAGTGATAGGACTAGCGACCGTGAGCAGTTCTTC. Protein: CATSDRTSDREQFF.

The rearrangement joins TRBV5-6 to TRBJ2-2, with D hard to call. The germline V gene encodes CDR1 SGHDT and CDR2 YYEEEE. This CDR3 has 15 residues. Trimming took off 5 bases at V and 0 bases at J, with 11 bases between the two ends. CDR3 DNA: TGTGCCAGCAGTCTCGGACGGGCGAACACCGGGGAGCTGTTTTTT. Its protein product is CASSLGRANTGELFF.

Note on this clonotype: Since a much larger clone is just one base distant, this may be a read error. This chain uses TRBV27 with TRBJ1-5, with a weak D call TRBD1 (5 bases). CDR3 length equals 14 residues. V lost 6 bases to trimming and J lost 9 bases, with 18 bases between them. Germline CDR1 and CDR2: MNHEY and SMNVEV (reference sequence). CDR3 DNA: TGTGCCAGCAGCCCCGGGGCAGTTTGGCGGCCCCAGCATTTT. It yields the protein CASSPGAVWRPQHF.

V is TRBV14 and J is TRBJ1-1; 8 nucleotides line up with TRBD1. V lost 10 bases to trimming and J lost 6 bases; unmatched junction nucleotides: 4. This CDR3 spans 11 amino acids. Germline-derived CDR1 and CDR2 are SGHDN and FVKESK. CDR3 nucleotides: TGTGCCACCAGGACAGGGTCTGAAGCTTTCTTT. Translation: CATRTGSEAFF.

V is TRBV6-2 or TRBV6-3 and J is TRBJ2-6, with unresolved D. This CDR3 contains 18 residues. Germline CDR1 and CDR2: MNHEY and SVGEGT. The V gene lost 7 bases and the J gene lost 1 base, with 20 bases spanning the gap. In DNA, the CDR3 is TGTGCCAGCACCCACGGGCAAGGCGGTGGGTCTGGGGCCAACGTCCTGACTTTC. Its translation is CASTHGQGGGSGANVLTF.

The chain carries TRBV19 and TRBJ1-2, with 7 positions matching TRBD1. V lost 7 bases and J lost 2; bases outside the gene matches: 10. Germline V lookup: CDR1 LNHDA, CDR2 SQIVND (reference sequence). The CDR3 runs 15 residues. The CDR3 sequence is CASIDYPGQNYGYTF. CDR3 in DNA: TGTGCCAGTATCGACTATCCGGGACAGAACTATGGCTACACCTTC.

The chain is built from TRBV4-2 and TRBJ2-2; D tentatively reads TRBD1 or TRBD2 (5 bases each). Germline V gene lookup returns CDR1 LGHNA and CDR2 YNFKEQ. CDR3 length equals 13 residues. DNA of the CDR3: TGTGCTAGCGAACAGGTGAACACCGGGGAGCTGTTTTTT. Its translation: CASEQVNTGELFF.

Ten or more counts support this clonotype. The rearrangement uses TRBV10-1 and TRBJ1-1; tentative D call: TRBD1 (5 bases). Looked up from germline, CDR1 is WNHNN and CDR2 is SYGVQD (reference sequence). V was cut by 0 bases and J by 0 bases, with 11 bases left in between. CDR3 length: 16 amino acids. CDR3: CASSESEETVNTEAFF. The CDR3 region has the DNA TGCGCCAGCAGTGAGTCAGAGGAGACAGTGAACACTGAAGCTTTCTTT.

This clonotype appeared a few times. The genes are TRBV7-2 and TRBJ2-5; perhaps D is TRBD1 or TRBD2 (6 bases each). Trimming left V 5 bases short and J 3 bases short, with 13 bases between. The CDR3 covers 14 residues. The germline CDR1 and CDR2 sequences are SGHTA and FQGNSA. This CDR3 reads CASSGGGGKETQYF. In DNA form, the CDR3 reads TGTGCCAGCAGCGGAGGGGGAGGAAAAGAGACCCAGTACTTC.

The chain is built from TRBV30 and TRBJ1-6; maybe TRBD1 (5 bases). Germline V gives CDR1 GTSNPN, CDR2 SVGIG (reference sequence). The CDR3 has 13 residues. V was trimmed by 4 bases and J by 5 bases, leaving 9 bases between them. In DNA, the CDR3 is TGTGCCTGGACGGGGGAGCATAATTCACCCCTCCACTTT. As protein: CAWTGEHNSPLHF.

This clonotype occurred many times. The chain recombines TRBV12-3 or TRBV12-4 with TRBJ2-2; 11 bases agree with TRBD2. Germline trimming cut 6 bases from V and 3 bases from J; bases unmatched to any gene: 9. This CDR3 has 17 residues. In DNA form, the CDR3 reads TGTGCCAGCAGCCCCACGACTAGCGGGATTTACACCGGGGAGCTGTTTTTT. Translated: CASSPTTSGIYTGELFF.

This sequence joins TRBV5-1 and TRBJ2-1; tentative D call: TRBD1 (6 bases). CDR3 length: 15 amino acids. The germline CDR1 and CDR2 sequences are SGHRS and YFSETQ. V dropped 2 bases and J dropped 1 base, with 10 bases sitting between them. The CDR3 DNA is TGCGCCAGCAGCTTACAGGGAGTATCCTACAATGAGCAGTTCTTC. It codes for CASSLQGVSYNEQFF. The variable domain in full, with the rest retrieved from reference TRBV5-1 and TRBJ2-1, is KAGVTQTPRYLIKTRGQQVTLSCSPISGHRSVSWYQQTPGQGLQFLFEYFSETQRNKGNFPGRFSGRQFSNSRSEMNVSTLELGDSALYLCASSLQGVSYNEQFFGPGTRLTVL.

The V and J genes are TRBV20-1 and TRBJ2-7, with D perhaps matching TRBD1 or TRBD2 (5 bases each). Trimming shortened V by 2 bases and J by 7 bases, and 12 bases separated the two germline ends. This CDR3 contains 12 residues. Germline V gene data show CDR1 as DFQATT and CDR2 as SNEGSKA (reference sequence). In DNA form, the CDR3 reads TGCAGTGCTAGAAAGGGGCCGGGGGAGCAGTACTTC. Its translation is CSARKGPGEQYF.

This clonotype has a count of ten or more. The V and J genes are TRBV11-2 and TRBJ2-3; 7 nucleotides align to TRBD2. The CDR3 consists of 16 residues. The trim removed 5 bases at V and 1 base at J, leaving 9 bases unmatched. CDR1 and CDR2 (germline): SGHAT, FQNNGV. The DNA of the CDR3 is TGTGCCAGCAGCGGAGGGACTACTTACCGCACAGATACGCAGTATTTT. Amino acids: CASSGGTTYRTDTQYF.

The V gene is TRBV27, the J gene TRBJ2-1; D not certain. The CDR3 spans 15 residues. The germline CDR1 and CDR2 sequences are MNHEY and SMNVEV (reference sequence). V was trimmed by 5 bases and J by 5 bases, leaving 16 bases between them. The CDR3 DNA reads TGTGCCAGCAGTAGAAGGCGAGGTGGAAACAATGAGCAGTTCTTC. This codes for CASSRRRGGNNEQFF.